One and the same sample provided the 30 T cell receptor beta chains below, sequenced in a study of blood T cell repertoires in COVID-19. The table came from immunoSEQ multiplex PCR; TCRdb's copy has only in-frame clones and leaves some out. Seen here are about 290,000 clones, just under 90% observed once, and the top ten hold roughly 11%. Sequenced material: peripheral blood. These TCRs come from a woman in her 30s with COVID-19, enrolled during active disease.

V is TRBV5-5 and J is TRBJ2-4; D call uncertain. The CDR3 has 13 residues. Germline CDR1 and CDR2: SGHKS and YYEKEE (reference sequence). Trimming left V 4 bases short and J 5 bases short, with 10 bases between. The CDR3 DNA reads as TGTGCCAGCAGCCCTTCCAGCGAAAACATTCAGTACTTC. This translates into CASSPSSENIQYF.

This clone came up once. This rearrangement joins TRBV19 to TRBJ2-7, with D uncertain. The germline gives CDR1 LNHDA, CDR2 SQIVND (reference sequence). V gave up 1 base and J gave up 3 bases, with 10 bases separating them. The CDR3 extends over 14 amino acids. The CDR3 bases are TGTGCCAGTAGTATAGGCGCTTCGGGCTACGAGCAGTACTTC. The encoded protein is CASSIGASGYEQYF.

This clone was seen a few times. The chain couples TRBV5-1 to TRBJ2-1, with D perhaps TRBD2 (5 bases). The V gene lost 1 base and the J gene lost 7 bases, with 9 bases spanning the gap. The CDR3 length is 13 residues. Germline CDR1 reads SGHRS; CDR2 reads YFSETQ. CDR3 DNA: TGCGCCAGCAGCTTGTCGGGGTCTAATGAGCAGTTCTTC. This translates into CASSLSGSNEQFF.

The count of this clone is one. The rearrangement uses TRBV5-5 and TRBJ1-3; D gene ambiguous. The length of the CDR3 is 13 residues. Germline CDR1 is SGHKS and CDR2 is YYEKEE (reference sequence). V shed 3 bases and J shed 4 bases, with 8 bases lying between them. The DNA for the CDR3 is TGTGCCAGCAGCTCGACACCCGGAAACACCATATATTTT. Amino acids: CASSSTPGNTIYF.

In the case of this clone: The same CDR3 can be traced to other DNA sequences in this sample. The genes are TRBV5-4 and TRBJ1-2; D is perhaps TRBD1 (6 bases). Germline V CDR1 and CDR2: SGHNT, YYREEE (reference sequence). This CDR3 is 13 amino acids long. V was cut by 4 bases and J by 2 bases, with 9 bases left in between. The CDR3 DNA follows: TGTGCCAGCAGCAGAACAGGGAACTATGGCTACACCTTC. It specifies CASSRTGNYGYTF. Combining the CDR3 with reference TRBV5-4 and TRBJ1-2 gives the whole variable domain ETGVTQSPTHLIKTRGQQVTLRCSSQSGHNTVSWYQQALGQGPQFIFQYYREEENGRGNFPPRFSGLQFPNYSSELNVNALELDDSALYLCASSRTGNYGYTFGSGTRLTVV.

The CDR3: CASSPRTGEADTQYF. Here the CDR3 DNA reads TGTGCCAGCAGCCCTCGGACAGGGGAGGCAGATACGCAGTATTTT. The rearrangement joins TRBV11-3 to TRBJ2-3, with TRBD1 matching 9 bases. CDR1 is SGHNT and CDR2 is YENEEA in the germline V gene. This CDR3 comprises 15 residues. V shed 5 bases and J 4 bases; nucleotides not matched to a gene: 7.

The chain combines TRBV5-4 with TRBJ2-3; TRBD2 might be the D (5 bases). The germline V gene encodes CDR1 SGHNT and CDR2 YYREEE (reference sequence). Trimming cost V 4 bases and J 7 bases, with 7 bases left between them. This CDR3 is 11 amino acids long. Here the CDR3 DNA reads TGTGCCAGCAGCACGGGGTATACGCAGTATTTT. Protein product: CASSTGYTQYF.

The V and J genes are TRBV10-3 and TRBJ2-2; D remains ambiguous. The CDR3 is 11 amino acids. The V and J ends lost 7 bases and 4 bases respectively, with 4 bases between them. Per germline, CDR1 ENHRY and CDR2 SYGVKD. The CDR3 spells CAITSTGELFF. The CDR3 DNA follows: TGTGCCATCACTTCCACCGGGGAGCTGTTTTTT.

V usage is TRBV28 and J usage is TRBJ1-5; D may be TRBD1 (6 bases). From germline, CDR1 is MDHEN and CDR2 SYDVKM. Trimming took 6 bases from V and 3 from J, leaving 15 bases between them. This CDR3 spans 15 amino acids. This CDR3 reads CASSVSGQINQPQHF. CDR3 in DNA: TGTGCCAGCAGCGTATCCGGACAGATCAATCAGCCCCAGCATTTT.

The rearrangement links TRBV11-2 to TRBJ2-1; maybe TRBD1 (6 bases). CDR1 is SGHAT and CDR2 is FQNNGV in the germline V gene. This CDR3 has 14 residues. The ends were cut back, 6 bases at V and 6 bases at J, with 15 bases in the middle. CDR3 DNA sequence: TGTGCCAGCAGATTCCCCGGGACATTCAATGAGCAGTTCTTC. It translates to CASRFPGTFNEQFF.

This clone has just one count. V gene TRBV6-2 or TRBV6-3 combines with J gene TRBJ2-5; D remains unclear. V was cut by 2 bases and J by 0 bases, with 4 bases left in between. CDR3 size: 13 residues. Per germline, CDR1 MNHEY and CDR2 SVGEGT. This CDR3 reads CASSYNYQETQYF. The CDR3 bases are TGTGCCAGCAGTTACAACTACCAAGAGACCCAGTACTTC.

The rearrangement links TRBV3-1 (or the pseudogene TRBV3-2) to TRBJ1-5, with D possibly matching TRBD1 (5 bases). CDR1 is LGHDT, CDR2 YNNKEL, per germline (reference sequence). The CDR3 loop spans 14 amino acids. Trimming took 4 bases from V and 7 from J, leaving 14 bases between them. The CDR3 bases are TGTGCCAGCAGCCCAGGCGGGGGTGGGCAGCCCCAGCATTTT. Amino acid sequence: CASSPGGGGQPQHF.

This clone came up a few times. The gene calls are TRBV6-4 and TRBJ1-2; tentatively, D is TRBD1 (5 bases). Deletions cut 6 bases from V and 8 bases from J, with 19 bases between. CDR1 and CDR2 (germline): MRHNA, SNTAGT. The CDR3 spans 14 residues. The CDR3 spells CASSRQYAMEGYTF. In DNA, the CDR3 is TGTGCCAGCAGCAGACAGTACGCGATGGAAGGCTACACCTTC.

Written as DNA, the CDR3 is TGTGCCAGCAGCGCAGGGCTCAACTCTGGAAACACCATATATTTT. Protein sequence: CASSAGLNSGNTIYF. V and J are TRBV9 and TRBJ1-3; D is possibly TRBD1 (5 bases). There are 15 residues in the CDR3. CDR1 is SGDLS and CDR2 is YYNGEE in the germline V gene. Trimming took 3 bases from V and 0 from J, leaving 10 bases between them.

In nucleotides, the CDR3 is TGTGCCAGCAGCTTACCGGGACAGGGGTGGACTGAAGCTTTCTTT. Protein product: CASSLPGQGWTEAFF. The rearrangement uses TRBV7-8 and TRBJ1-1; TRBD1 aligns across 10 bases. The germline V gene encodes CDR1 SGHVS and CDR2 FQNEAQ. The CDR3 sequence is 15 residues long. V trimming: 2 bases; J trimming: 5 bases; junction bases outside the gene matches: 5.

V is TRBV15 and J is TRBJ1-6; TRBD1 agrees at 7 bases. The V gene end was trimmed by 2 bases and the J gene end by 6 bases; junction bases not matched to a gene: 7. This CDR3 is built from 16 residues. Germline loops: CDR1 LNHNV, CDR2 YYDKDF (reference sequence). CDR3 loop: CATSRPRDSVNSPLHF. Written as DNA, the CDR3 is TGTGCCACCAGCAGACCCCGGGACAGCGTTAATTCACCCCTCCACTTT.

The rearrangement joins TRBV5-1 to TRBJ1-1; 9 bases fit TRBD1. CDR1 and CDR2 from the germline V gene are SGHRS and YFSETQ. V lost 4 bases to trimming and J lost 0 bases; unmatched junction nucleotides: 7. The CDR3 loop spans 16 amino acids. CDR3 protein: CASSRDRVGVNTEAFF. The CDR3 DNA reads TGCGCCAGCAGCCGGGACAGGGTAGGTGTGAACACTGAAGCTTTCTTT.

The chain is built from TRBV19 and TRBJ2-3; 10 nucleotides align to TRBD1. Germline V gene data show CDR1 as LNHDA and CDR2 as SQIVND (reference sequence). V shed 7 bases and J 5 bases; nucleotides not matched to a gene: 6. The CDR3 has 14 residues. The DNA of the CDR3 is TGTGCCAGTACTGACAGGGGGCGGGTAGATACGCAGTATTTT. Encoded protein: CASTDRGRVDTQYF.

The chain has TRBV20-1 and TRBJ1-2; D is undetermined. V was clipped by 7 bases and J by 4 bases, with 10 bases between them. The CDR3 is 11 residues long. The V gene's germline CDR1 is DFQATT and CDR2 SNEGSKA (reference sequence). CDR3 coding DNA: TGCAGTGTTCATACGAGCTATGGCTACACCTTC. Amino acid sequence: CSVHTSYGYTF.

This chain connects TRBV10-2 to TRBJ2-3; no clear D gene. V was shortened by 9 bases and J by 0 bases, with 10 bases between the two germline ends. This CDR3 is 13 amino acids long. CDR1 and CDR2 (germline): WSHSY, SAAADI. The CDR3 region has the DNA TGCGCCAGTCGGCCGGGTAGCACAGATACGCAGTATTTT. It encodes CASRPGSTDTQYF.

CDR3 DNA sequence: TGTGCCAGCAGCCAAGGACTAGCGGGGAAATTAGATACGCAGTATTTT. Encoded protein: CASSQGLAGKLDTQYF. V usage is TRBV14 and J usage is TRBJ2-3, with TRBD2 identical over 11 bases. The CDR3 runs 16 residues. The junction had 5 bases not matched to a gene; V was cut back by 1 base and J by 5 bases. From germline, CDR1 is SGHDN and CDR2 FVKESK. Using reference TRBV14 and TRBJ2-3 for the parts outside the CDR3, the full variable domain is EAGVTQFPSHSVIEKGQTVTLRCDPISGHDNLYWYRRVMGKEIKFLLHFVKESKQDESGMPNNRFLAERTGGTYSTLKVQPAELEDSGVYFCASSQGLAGKLDTQYFGPGTRLTVL.

The chain joins TRBV7-2 to TRBJ2-3; D ambiguous. This CDR3 contains 17 residues. Germline lookup yields CDR1 SGHTA and CDR2 FQGNSA. V lost 2 bases and J 6 bases, leaving 21 bases between the germline ends. The CDR3 bases are TGTGCCAGCAGCTTAACCCGGTCAGTGCCATCCGGGGATACGCAGTATTTT. Protein: CASSLTRSVPSGDTQYF.

The V and J genes are TRBV15 and TRBJ2-1; D is unclear. The CDR3 extends over 13 amino acids. V lost 3 bases to trimming and J lost 9 bases, with 12 bases between them. Germline loops: CDR1 LNHNV, CDR2 YYDKDF (reference sequence). This CDR3 is CATSRPSGGEQFF. CDR3 bases: TGTGCCACCAGCAGGCCGTCGGGTGGTGAGCAGTTCTTC.

This chain links TRBV11-2 with TRBJ1-2, with D tentatively TRBD1 (6 bases). The CDR3 contains 14 residues. Per germline, CDR1 SGHAT and CDR2 FQNNGV. V shed 5 bases and J shed 3 bases, with 13 bases lying between them. The CDR3 spells CASSLGQIDYGYTF. In nucleotides, the CDR3 is TGTGCCAGCAGCCTAGGACAGATAGACTATGGCTACACCTTC.

This clone was found once. This chain joins TRBV6-5 and TRBJ2-2; tentatively, D is TRBD2 (6 bases). V was pared by 7 bases and J by 6 bases, with 18 bases between. Germline CDR1 and CDR2: MNHEY and SVGAGI. The CDR3 consists of 15 residues. The CDR3 nucleotides are TGTGCCAGCACCTCCCCGGGGGTCAGGGCCGGGGAGCTGTTTTTT. This sequence encodes CASTSPGVRAGELFF.

This clone was observed a few times. This chain joins TRBV7-9 and TRBJ1-4; TRBD1 might be the D (6 bases). The germline CDR1 and CDR2 sequences are SEHNR and FQNEAQ (reference sequence). V was pared by 8 bases and J by 8 bases, with 18 bases between. The CDR3 is 14 residues long. The CDR3 loop is CASGSTGRREKLFF. CDR3 nucleotides: TGTGCCAGCGGATCGACAGGTCGGAGGGAAAAACTGTTTTTT.

CDR3 protein: CASSLVLGPGGYTF. DNA for the CDR3: TGCGCCAGCAGCTTGGTATTGGGCCCAGGTGGCTACACCTTC. The chain combines TRBV5-1 with TRBJ1-2, with D uncertain. Germline V gene sequence: CDR1 SGHRS, CDR2 YFSETQ. The ends were cut back, 0 bases at V and 7 bases at J, with 13 bases in the middle. This CDR3 is built from 14 residues.

The chain couples TRBV7-9 to TRBJ1-1; a weak D match, TRBD1 (5 bases). CDR3 length: 12 residues. Germline V CDR1 and CDR2: SEHNR, FQNEAQ (reference sequence). Deletions cut 6 bases from V and 6 bases from J, with 11 bases between. The DNA of the CDR3 is TGTGCCAGCAGACAGGAGTACCCTGAAGCTTTCTTT. Translated: CASRQEYPEAFF.

V and J are TRBV13 and TRBJ1-4, with D tentatively TRBD1 (6 bases). The CDR3 sequence is 15 residues long. The V end was cut by 1 base, the J end by 3 bases, with 9 bases between. CDR1 PRHDT and CDR2 FYEKMQ come from the germline V gene (reference sequence). The CDR3 nucleotides are TGTGCCAGCAGCTTAGCGGCAGGGGCTAATGAAAAACTGTTTTTT. This translates into CASSLAAGANEKLFF.

The V and J genes are TRBV19 and TRBJ1-6; D ambiguous. The CDR3 runs to 15 residues. V gave up 3 bases and J gave up 3 bases, with 9 bases separating them. Germline CDR1 reads LNHDA; CDR2 reads SQIVND (reference sequence). CDR3 loop: CASSIWQDYNSPLHF. The CDR3, as DNA: TGTGCCAGTAGTATTTGGCAGGACTATAATTCACCCCTCCACTTT.